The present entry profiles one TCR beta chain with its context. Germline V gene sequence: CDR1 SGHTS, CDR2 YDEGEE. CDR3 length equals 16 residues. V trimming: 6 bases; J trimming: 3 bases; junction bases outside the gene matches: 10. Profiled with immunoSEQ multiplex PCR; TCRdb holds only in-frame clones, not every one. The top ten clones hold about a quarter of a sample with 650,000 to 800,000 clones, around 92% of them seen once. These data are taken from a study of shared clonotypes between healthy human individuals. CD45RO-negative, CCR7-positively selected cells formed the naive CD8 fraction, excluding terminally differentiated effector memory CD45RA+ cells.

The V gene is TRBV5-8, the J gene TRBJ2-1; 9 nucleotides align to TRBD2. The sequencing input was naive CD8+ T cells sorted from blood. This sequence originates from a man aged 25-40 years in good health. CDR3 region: CASTRRTSGLYNEQFF. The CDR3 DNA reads TGTGCCAGCACCCGGAGAACTAGCGGGCTCTACAATGAGCAGTTCTTC.